The rows below give T cell receptor beta chains drawn from one sample of a study of shared clonotypes between healthy human individuals. Sequencing was performed with immunoSEQ multiplex PCR; in TCRdb, only in-frame clones are kept and a portion is missing. This sample has hundreds of thousands of clones, with about 95% found just once. Sequenced sample: naive CD8+ T cells sorted from blood. Receptors originate from a woman under 40 in good health. Each CDR3 is given with its conserved first and last residue. The D gene is left open where the match is weak. Rows give clone size only sometimes, using once, few, many, or a class for an expanded clone.

v_gene	abundance	len	j_gene	d_gene	CDR3nt	CDR3aa
TRBV6-4	NA	15	TRBJ1-4	TRBD1	TGTGCCAGCAGCGGCACCGGGACAGAAAATGAAAAACTGTTTTTT	CASSGTGTENEKLFF
TRBV28	NA	15	TRBJ2-5	NA	TGTGCCAGCAGTTTAAAAAGGGGTTGGGGAGAGACCCAGTACTTC	CASSLKRGWGETQYF
TRBV15	NA	14	TRBJ2-1	TRBD1	TGTGCCACCAGCGGGGGACAGCCTTACAATGAGCAGTTCTTC	CATSGGQPYNEQFF
TRBV28	NA	14	TRBJ2-1	NA	TGTGCCAGCATGCCCCAGGGAGGAAACAATGAGCAGTTCTTC	CASMPQGGNNEQFF
TRBV11-2	NA	14	TRBJ1-4	NA	TGTGCCAGCAGCTGGGAGACAGGTCGCGAAAAACTGTTTTTT	CASSWETGREKLFF
TRBV15	NA	15	TRBJ2-7	TRBD1	TGTGCCACCAGCGGGACCGGGACAGTGGAAAACGAGCAGTACTTC	CATSGTGTVENEQYF
TRBV30	NA	14	TRBJ1-4	TRBD1	TGTGCCTGGGATCCGGGACAGGGGAATGAAAAACTGTTTTTT	CAWDPGQGNEKLFF
TRBV11-2	NA	16	TRBJ2-7	TRBD2	TGTGCCAGCAGCTTAGAGTGGGGGGAGGGCTCCTACGAGCAGTACTTC	CASSLEWGEGSYEQYF
TRBV5-6	NA	17	TRBJ2-7	TRBD1	TGTGCCAGCAGCCCGGACAGGAAACTCATGAGCTCCTACGAGCAGTACTTC	CASSPDRKLMSSYEQYF
TRBV9	NA	15	TRBJ2-6	NA	TGTGCCAGCAGCCCTAGTTCATCTGGGGCCAACGTCCTGACTTTC	CASSPSSSGANVLTF
TRBV19	NA	16	TRBJ2-3	TRBD1	TGTGCCAGTAGTTCCGTACGACAGGGGGTTACAGATACGCAGTATTTT	CASSSVRQGVTDTQYF
TRBV5-4	NA	11	TRBJ2-7	NA	TGTGCCAGCAGCGATACCTACGAGCAGTACTTC	CASSDTYEQYF
TRBV7-9	NA	19	TRBJ2-7	TRBD2	TGTGCCAGCAGCGATACTAGCGGGAGGTCCATCGACTACTCCTACGAGCAGTACTTC	CASSDTSGRSIDYSYEQYF
TRBV9	NA	15	TRBJ2-7	NA	TGTGCCAGCAGCGTTTCCGGGACACCCTACGTGGAGCAGTACTTC	CASSVSGTPYVEQYF
TRBV29-1	NA	15	TRBJ2-5	TRBD1	TGCAGCGCCCACCGGGGACAGGGGGCTTTCGAGACCCAGTACTTC	CSAHRGQGAFETQYF
TRBV28	NA	13	TRBJ2-5	NA	TGTGCCAGCAGTTTTGAATCCCAAGAGACCCAGTACTTC	CASSFESQETQYF
TRBV6-1	once	10	TRBJ2-1	NA	TGTGCCAGTGCCAGCAATGAGCAGTTCTTC	CASASNEQFF
TRBV27	NA	16	TRBJ2-7	NA	TGTGCCAGCAGTTTATCGGGGTTAGCGCTACCCTACGAGCAGTACTTC	CASSLSGLALPYEQYF
TRBV5-8	NA	12	TRBJ1-1	NA	TGTGCCAGCAGCTTGGTCACCGCTGAAGCTTTCTTT	CASSLVTAEAFF
TRBV5-4	NA	16	TRBJ2-2	TRBD1	TGTGCCAGCAGCGGAAGACAGGGCGCCACAGTCGGGGAGCTGTTTTTT	CASSGRQGATVGELFF
TRBV19	NA	17	TRBJ1-4	NA	TGTGCCAGTAGCCCGGGACCGAGAAAAGGGACTAATGAAAAACTGTTTTTT	CASSPGPRKGTNEKLFF
TRBV7-9	NA	15	TRBJ2-1	TRBD2	TGTGCCAGCAGCTTAGCAGCGGGGCGCTACAATGAGCAGTTCTTC	CASSLAAGRYNEQFF
TRBV6-5	NA	15	TRBJ2-7	TRBD2	TGTGCCAGCAGCCTGGTCAGCGGGGCACCCTACGAGCAGTACTTC	CASSLVSGAPYEQYF
TRBV28	NA	13	TRBJ2-7	NA	TGTGCCAGCAGCATCGCCGGGGGCTACGAGCAGTACTTC	CASSIAGGYEQYF